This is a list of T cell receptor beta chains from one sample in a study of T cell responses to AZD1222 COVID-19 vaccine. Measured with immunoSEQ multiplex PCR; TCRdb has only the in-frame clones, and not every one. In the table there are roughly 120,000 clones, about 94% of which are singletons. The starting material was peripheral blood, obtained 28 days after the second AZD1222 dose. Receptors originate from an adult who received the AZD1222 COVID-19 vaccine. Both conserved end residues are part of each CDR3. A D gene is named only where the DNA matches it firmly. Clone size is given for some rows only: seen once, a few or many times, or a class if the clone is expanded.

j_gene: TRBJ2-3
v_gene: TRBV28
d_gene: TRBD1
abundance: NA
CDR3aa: CASSAPFRTGYTQYF
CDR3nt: TGTGCCAGCAGTGCCCCTTTTCGGACAGGTTATACGCAGTATTTT

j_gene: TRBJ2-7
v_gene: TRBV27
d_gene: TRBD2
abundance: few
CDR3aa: CASSLILAGGYEQYF
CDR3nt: TGTGCCAGCAGTTTAATCCTAGCGGGAGGCTACGAGCAGTACTTC

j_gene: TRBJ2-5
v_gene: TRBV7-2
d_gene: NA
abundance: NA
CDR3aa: CASSQNSGQETQYF
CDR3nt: TGTGCCAGCAGCCAAAACAGCGGACAAGAGACCCAGTACTTC

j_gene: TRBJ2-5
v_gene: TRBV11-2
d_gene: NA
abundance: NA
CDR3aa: CASSSQRGTNQETQYF
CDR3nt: TGTGCCAGCAGCTCCCAGAGGGGGACAAATCAAGAGACCCAGTACTTC

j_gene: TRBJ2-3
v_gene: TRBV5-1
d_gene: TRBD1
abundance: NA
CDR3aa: CASSLTDRVDTQYF
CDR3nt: TGCGCCAGCAGCTTGACGGACAGGGTTGATACGCAGTATTTT

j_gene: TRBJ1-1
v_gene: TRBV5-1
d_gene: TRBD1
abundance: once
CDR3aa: CASSTQGAPLTEAFF
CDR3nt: TGCGCCAGCAGCACCCAGGGGGCGCCCTTGACTGAAGCTTTCTTT

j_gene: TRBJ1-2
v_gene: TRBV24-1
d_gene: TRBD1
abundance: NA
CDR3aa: CATSDPGTGDGYTF
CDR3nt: TGTGCCACCAGTGATCCCGGGACAGGGGACGGCTACACCTTC

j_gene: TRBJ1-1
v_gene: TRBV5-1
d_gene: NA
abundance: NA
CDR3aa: CASSDGGWNTEAFF
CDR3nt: TGCGCCAGCAGTGACGGGGGCTGGAACACTGAAGCTTTCTTT

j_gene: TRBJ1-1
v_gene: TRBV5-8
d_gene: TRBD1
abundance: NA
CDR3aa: CASRSRQGATEAFF
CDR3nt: TGTGCCAGCAGAAGTAGACAGGGCGCCACTGAAGCTTTCTTT

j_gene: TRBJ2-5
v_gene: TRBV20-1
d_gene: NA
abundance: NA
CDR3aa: CSASKGETQYF
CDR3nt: TGCAGTGCTTCTAAGGGAGAGACCCAGTACTTC

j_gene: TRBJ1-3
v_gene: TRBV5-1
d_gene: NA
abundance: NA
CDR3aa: CASSLALSFSGNTIYF
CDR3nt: TGCGCCAGCAGCTTGGCCCTGTCCTTCTCTGGAAACACCATATATTTT

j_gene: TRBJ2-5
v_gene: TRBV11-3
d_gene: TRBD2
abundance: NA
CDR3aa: CASSWTGGPGQETQYF
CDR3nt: TGTGCCAGCAGCTGGACGGGGGGGCCGGGGCAAGAGACCCAGTACTTC

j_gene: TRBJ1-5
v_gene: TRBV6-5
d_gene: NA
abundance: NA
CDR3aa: CATRRGTLSNQPQHF
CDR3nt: TGTGCCACTCGGAGGGGGACCCTTAGCAATCAGCCCCAGCATTTT

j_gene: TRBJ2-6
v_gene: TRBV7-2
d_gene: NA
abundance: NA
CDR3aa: CASSLQGPGANVLTF
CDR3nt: TGTGCCAGCAGCTTACAGGGGCCTGGGGCCAACGTCCTGACTTTC

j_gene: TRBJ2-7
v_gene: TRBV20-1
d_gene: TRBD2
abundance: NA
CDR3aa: CSASRSGRIDEQYF
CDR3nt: TGCAGTGCTAGTCGTAGCGGGAGAATCGACGAGCAGTACTTC

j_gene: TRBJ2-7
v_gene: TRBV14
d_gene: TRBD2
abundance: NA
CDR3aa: CASSLSGRFYEQYF
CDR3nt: TGTGCCAGCAGCCTTAGCGGGAGGTTCTACGAGCAGTACTTC

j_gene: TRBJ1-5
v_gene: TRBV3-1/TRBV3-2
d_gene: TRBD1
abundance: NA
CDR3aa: CASSLTGGNQPQHF
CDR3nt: TGTGCCAGCAGCCTAACAGGGGGTAATCAGCCCCAGCATTTT

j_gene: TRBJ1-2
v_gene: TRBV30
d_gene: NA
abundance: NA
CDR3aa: CAWSVSGVLGGYTF
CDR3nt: TGTGCCTGGAGTGTGAGTGGGGTTTTAGGTGGCTACACCTTC

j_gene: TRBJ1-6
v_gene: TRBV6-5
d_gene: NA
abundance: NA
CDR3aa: CASRSRGAGNSPLHF
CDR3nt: TGTGCCAGCAGATCCAGGGGCGCTGGCAATTCACCCCTCCACTTT

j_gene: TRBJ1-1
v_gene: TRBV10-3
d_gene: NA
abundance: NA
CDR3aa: CATTMEGTEAFF
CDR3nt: TGTGCCACCACCATGGAAGGCACTGAAGCTTTCTTT

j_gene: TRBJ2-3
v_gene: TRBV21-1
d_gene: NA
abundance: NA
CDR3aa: CASSKGGWSGTSTDTQYF
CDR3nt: TGTGCCAGCAGCAAAGGGGGTTGGAGCGGGACAAGCACAGATACGCAGTATTTT

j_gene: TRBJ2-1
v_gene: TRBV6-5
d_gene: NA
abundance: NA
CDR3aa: CASRRTGSSYNEQFF
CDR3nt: TGTGCCAGCAGGCGCACAGGGAGCTCCTACAATGAGCAGTTCTTC

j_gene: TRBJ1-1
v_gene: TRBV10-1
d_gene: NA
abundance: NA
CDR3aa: CASTPFMNTEAFF
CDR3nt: TGCGCCAGCACCCCCTTCATGAACACTGAAGCTTTCTTT

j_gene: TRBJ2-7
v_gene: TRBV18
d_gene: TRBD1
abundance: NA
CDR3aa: CASSLRTGANEQYF
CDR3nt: TGTGCCAGCTCATTAAGGACAGGGGCGAACGAGCAGTACTTC

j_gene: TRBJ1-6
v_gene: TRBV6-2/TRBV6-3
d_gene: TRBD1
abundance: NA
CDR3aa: CASSSYRDRVGHSPLHF
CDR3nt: TGTGCCAGCAGTTCTTACCGGGACAGGGTGGGTCATTCACCCCTCCACTTT

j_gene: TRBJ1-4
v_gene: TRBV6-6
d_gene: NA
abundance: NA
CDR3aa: CASSSGQSANEKLFF
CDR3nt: TGTGCCAGCAGTTCTGGACAGTCGGCTAATGAAAAACTGTTTTTT

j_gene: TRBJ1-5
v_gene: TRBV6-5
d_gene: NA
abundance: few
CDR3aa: CASSYSIRSNQPQHF
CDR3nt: TGTGCCAGCAGTTACTCGATCCGCAGCAATCAGCCCCAGCATTTT

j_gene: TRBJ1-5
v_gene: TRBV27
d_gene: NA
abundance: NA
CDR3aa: CASSLLGKPQHF
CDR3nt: TGTGCCAGCAGTTTACTTGGCAAGCCCCAGCATTTT

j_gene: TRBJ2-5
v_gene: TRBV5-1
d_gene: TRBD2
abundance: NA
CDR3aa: CASSLGSAGMFQETQYF
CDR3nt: TGCGCCAGCAGCTTGGGCTCAGCGGGGATGTTCCAAGAGACCCAGTACTTC

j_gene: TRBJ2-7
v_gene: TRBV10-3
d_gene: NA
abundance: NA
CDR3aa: CAISDLGGYEQYF
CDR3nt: TGTGCCATCAGTGATCTGGGTGGCTACGAGCAGTACTTC

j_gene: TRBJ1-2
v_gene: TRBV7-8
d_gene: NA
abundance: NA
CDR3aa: CASSFSGNYGYTF
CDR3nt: TGTGCCAGCAGCTTTTCAGGGAACTATGGCTACACCTTC

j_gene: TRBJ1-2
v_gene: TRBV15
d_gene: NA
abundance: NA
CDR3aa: CATSRDSRGYTF
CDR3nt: TGTGCCACCAGCAGAGATTCTCGAGGCTACACCTTC

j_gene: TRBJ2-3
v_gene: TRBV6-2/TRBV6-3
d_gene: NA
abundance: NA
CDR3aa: CASSYYTDTQYF
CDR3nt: TGTGCCAGCAGTTACTACACAGATACGCAGTATTTT

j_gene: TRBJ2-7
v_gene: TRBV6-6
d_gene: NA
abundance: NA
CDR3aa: CASSRIGGDAGYEQYF
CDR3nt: TGTGCCAGCAGTCGCATAGGAGGGGACGCAGGCTACGAGCAGTACTTC

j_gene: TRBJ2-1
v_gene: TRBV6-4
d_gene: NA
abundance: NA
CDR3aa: CASSVMTFSSYNEQFF
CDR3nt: TGTGCCAGCAGTGTCATGACATTTAGCTCCTACAATGAGCAGTTCTTC

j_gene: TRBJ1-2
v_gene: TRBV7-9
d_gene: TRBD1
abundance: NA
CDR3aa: CASSFFGQGKGNYGYTF
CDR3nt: TGTGCCAGCAGCTTCTTCGGACAGGGCAAGGGTAACTATGGCTACACCTTC

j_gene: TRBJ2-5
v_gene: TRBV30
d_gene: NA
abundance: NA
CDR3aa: CASSRQDQETQYF
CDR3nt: TGTGCCTCATCCCGGCAGGACCAAGAGACCCAGTACTTC

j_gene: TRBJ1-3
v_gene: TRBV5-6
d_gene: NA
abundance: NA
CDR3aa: CASSFTGVGVTIYF
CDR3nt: TGTGCCAGCAGCTTTACAGGAGTGGGAGTCACCATATATTTT

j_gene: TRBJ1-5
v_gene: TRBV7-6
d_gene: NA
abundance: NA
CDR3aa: CASSVQENQPQHF
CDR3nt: TGTGCCAGCAGCGTACAGGAGAATCAGCCCCAGCATTTT

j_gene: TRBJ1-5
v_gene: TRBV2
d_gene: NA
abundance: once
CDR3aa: CASKTDSNQPQHF
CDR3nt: TGTGCCAGCAAGACGGATAGCAATCAGCCCCAGCATTTT

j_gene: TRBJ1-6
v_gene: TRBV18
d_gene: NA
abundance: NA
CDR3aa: CASSPPPLGANSPLHF
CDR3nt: TGTGCCAGCTCACCACCCCCCCTAGGGGCTAATTCACCCCTCCACTTT

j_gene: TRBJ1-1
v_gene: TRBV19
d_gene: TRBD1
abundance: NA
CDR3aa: CASSYRGRDTEAFF
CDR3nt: TGTGCCAGTAGTTACAGGGGGCGGGACACTGAAGCTTTCTTT

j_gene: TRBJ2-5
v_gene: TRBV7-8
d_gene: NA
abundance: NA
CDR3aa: CASSLDPEETQYF
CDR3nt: TGTGCCAGCAGCTTAGACCCAGAAGAGACCCAGTACTTC

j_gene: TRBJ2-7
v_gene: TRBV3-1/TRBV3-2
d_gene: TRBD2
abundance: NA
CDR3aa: CASSQTLRASGGRSSYEQYF
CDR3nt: TGTGCCAGCAGCCAAACCTTACGGGCTAGCGGGGGTCGCAGCTCCTACGAGCAGTACTTC

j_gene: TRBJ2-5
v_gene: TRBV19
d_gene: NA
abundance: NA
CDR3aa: CASSNRFRFGETQYF
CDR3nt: TGTGCCAGTAGTAACAGGTTCCGATTTGGGGAGACCCAGTACTTC